The 31 T cell receptor beta chains presented below share a single source sample, sequenced in a study of cytomegalovirus exposure and HLA in healthy donors. The method was immunoSEQ multiplex PCR; TCRdb's version includes in-frame clones alone and lacks a portion of them. The sample has some 190,000 clones; roughly 83% are singletons. Input material: PBMCs. Source of these receptors: a woman between 18 and 29 years old in good health and CMV-seronegative.

The chain links TRBV19 to TRBJ1-1; TRBD1 is a possible D gene (5 bases). Looked up from germline, CDR1 is LNHDA and CDR2 is SQIVND (reference sequence). The CDR3 loop spans 13 amino acids. V was clipped by 5 bases and J by 6 bases, with 13 bases between them. This CDR3 is CASSPGLSPEAFF. CDR3 nucleotides: TGTGCCAGTAGTCCAGGGCTCTCCCCTGAAGCTTTCTTT.

The V call is TRBV7-9, the J call TRBJ2-5; no definite D call. CDR3 length: 14 amino acids. Between the trimmed V and J ends, which lost 1 base and 5 bases, there was a span of 11 bases. Germline CDR1 and CDR2: SEHNR and FQNEAQ (reference sequence). CDR3 in amino acids: CASSLGSMSETQYF. DNA of the CDR3: TGTGCCAGCAGCTTAGGATCAATGAGTGAGACCCAGTACTTC.

This chain connects TRBV7-3 to TRBJ2-3, with 12 bases identical to TRBD1. J was trimmed by 9 bases and V by 4 bases; bases with no gene match: 11. The CDR3 covers 16 residues. Germline lookup yields CDR1 SGHTA and CDR2 FQGTGA. The DNA of the CDR3 is TGTGCCAGCAGCTCGACCGGGACAGGGGGCGTTTCGACGCAGTATTTT. It specifies CASSSTGTGGVSTQYF. Full variable domain (rest looked up from reference TRBV7-3 and TRBJ2-3): GAGVSQTPSNKVTEKGKYVELRCDPISGHTALYWYRQSLGQGPEFLIYFQGTGAADDSGLPNDRFFAVRPEGSVSTLKIQRTERGDSAVYLCASSSTGTGGVSTQYFGPGTRLTVL.

The chain links TRBV18 to TRBJ1-2, with a tentative D call TRBD1 (6 bases). There are 14 residues in the CDR3. Trimming took off 2 bases at V and 2 bases at J, with 9 bases between the two ends. Germline V lookup: CDR1 KGHSH, CDR2 LQKENI. The CDR3 nucleotides read TGTGCCAGCTCACCAGGACAGATCAACTATGGCTACACCTTC. It yields the protein CASSPGQINYGYTF. Supplemented by reference TRBV18 and TRBJ1-2, the full variable domain reads NAGVMQNPRHLVRRRGQEARLRCSPMKGHSHVYWYRQLPEEGLKFMVYLQKENIIDESGMPKERFSAEFPKEGPSILRIQQVVRGDSAAYFCASSPGQINYGYTFGSGTRLTVV.

The rearrangement links TRBV15 to TRBJ2-7, with TRBD2 as a possible D gene (5 bases). Germline lookup yields CDR1 LNHNV and CDR2 YYDKDF (reference sequence). CDR3 size: 12 residues. V lost 8 bases to trimming and J lost 5 bases, with 13 bases between them. In DNA, the CDR3 is TGTGCCACCGGGGAGCGCCGGGACGAGCAGTACTTC. Translation: CATGERRDEQYF. Supplemented by reference TRBV15 and TRBJ2-7, the full variable domain reads DAMVIQNPRYQVTQFGKPVTLSCSQTLNHNVMYWYQQKSSQAPKLLFHYYDKDFNNEADTPDNFQSRRPNTSFCFLDIRSPGLGDTAMYLCATGERRDEQYFGPGTRLTVT.

V and J are TRBV27 and TRBJ2-5; D is perhaps TRBD1 (7 bases). The CDR3 runs 15 residues. Germline values: CDR1 MNHEY, CDR2 SMNVEV (reference sequence). The germline V and J ends were trimmed by 4 bases and 4 bases, with 16 bases remaining between them. The CDR3 DNA sequence: TGTGCCAGCAGTTGGGGAAGTCAGGGGGGAGAGACCCAGTACTTC. Translated, it gives CASSWGSQGGETQYF.

The gene calls are TRBV14 and TRBJ2-3; 9 positions match TRBD2. Germline V gives CDR1 SGHDN, CDR2 FVKESK. The CDR3 has 17 residues. After removal of 1 base from V and 1 base from J, the junction contained 6 bases not matched to a gene. CDR3 bases: TGTGCCAGCAGCCAAGTCGAGCGGGGGGTCCGCACAGATACGCAGTATTTT. This codes for CASSQVERGVRTDTQYF.

The chain employs TRBV7-3 and TRBJ2-7; 8 nucleotides line up with TRBD1. CDR1 SGHTA and CDR2 FQGTGA come from the germline V gene. There are 15 residues in the CDR3. J lost 3 bases, V lost 2 bases, and 6 bases had no gene match. In DNA form, the CDR3 reads TGTGCCAGCAGCTTAGGGGGACAGGTCGTCTACGAGCAGTACTTC. Translating it yields CASSLGGQVVYEQYF.

This clone turned up a few times. The chain employs TRBV14 and TRBJ2-7, with 7 bases lining up with TRBD2. The CDR3 spans 15 residues. J lost 7 bases, V lost 1 base, and 10 bases had no gene match. Looked up from germline, CDR1 is SGHDN and CDR2 is FVKESK. CDR3 nucleotides: TGTGCCAGCAGCCAAGCCAGCGGGAACCCAAGGGAGCAGTACTTC. Protein: CASSQASGNPREQYF.

This chain joins TRBV5-4 and TRBJ1-1; TRBD1 might be the D (6 bases). V gave up 4 bases and J gave up 0 bases, with 10 bases separating them. The CDR3 spans 14 residues. The germline gives CDR1 SGHNT, CDR2 YYREEE (reference sequence). The CDR3 bases are TGTGCCAGCAGCCAGACAGGTTTGAACACTGAAGCTTTCTTT. Translated: CASSQTGLNTEAFF.

Details on this clone: With a much larger clone just one base away, this may be a read error. Other DNA sequences in the same sample also yield this CDR3. J is TRBJ2-1 and V is TRBV6-4, with TRBD1 identical over 9 bases. The CDR3 extends over 14 amino acids. V lost 0 bases to trimming and J lost 7 bases; unmatched junction nucleotides: 1. The germline CDR1 and CDR2 sequences are MRHNA and SNTAGT. The chain's CDR3 is CASSDSTGGNEQFF. In DNA, the CDR3 is TGTGCCAGCAGTGACTCGACAGGGGGGAATGAGCAGTTCTTC.

The chain combines TRBV7-9 with TRBJ2-7, with 7 bases lining up with TRBD2. Germline trimming cut 5 bases from V and 2 bases from J; bases unmatched to any gene: 21. In germline, CDR1 is SEHNR, CDR2 FQNEAQ (reference sequence). CDR3 size: 19 residues. Written as DNA, the CDR3 is TGTGCCAGCAGCCCACCCCCGGTCTACGGGCGGGAGTTGGCCTACGAGCAGTACTTC. Translating it yields CASSPPPVYGRELAYEQYF.

The V call is TRBV12-5, the J call TRBJ1-5; D ambiguous. The CDR3 has 14 residues. V gave up 6 bases and J gave up 11 bases, with 20 bases separating them. Germline V CDR1 and CDR2: LGHNT, FRNRAP. CDR3 sequence reads: CASGGGWEMRTQHF. CDR3 in DNA: TGTGCTAGTGGGGGAGGGTGGGAAATGAGAACCCAGCATTTT.

The chain joins TRBV6-4 to TRBJ2-1; 13 bases fit TRBD2. CDR3 length: 18 amino acids. Germline CDR1 reads MRHNA; CDR2 reads SNTAGT. Trimming cost V 2 bases and J 7 bases; bases outside gene matches: 11. The CDR3, as DNA: TGTGCCAGCAGTGACGACGCGGGGGGGACTAGCGGGATGAATGAGCAGTTCTTC. This gives the protein CASSDDAGGTSGMNEQFF.

The genes are TRBV5-5 and TRBJ2-7; TRBD1 is a possible D gene (7 bases). Germline CDR1 SGHKS, CDR2 YYEKEE (reference sequence). The ends were cut back, 4 bases at V and 1 base at J, with 18 bases in the middle. The CDR3 has 16 residues. In DNA, the CDR3 is TGTGCCAGCAGCAAGAGGTGGCAGGGGGGTTCCTACGAGCAGTACTTC. Its protein product is CASSKRWQGGSYEQYF.

This clone was seen once. The rearrangement joins TRBV6-5 to TRBJ2-1; 11 nucleotides agree with TRBD2. The CDR3 consists of 14 residues. Germline CDR1 and CDR2: MNHEY and SVGAGI. With 5 bases clipped from V and 9 bases from J, the junction kept 6 bases outside the gene matches. The CDR3 loop reads CASSEGLAVAEQFF. CDR3 bases: TGTGCCAGCAGTGAGGGACTAGCGGTGGCTGAGCAGTTCTTC.

V is TRBV29-1 and J is TRBJ1-1, with D tentatively TRBD1 (6 bases). Germline assignment: CDR1 SQVTM and CDR2 ANQGSEA. CDR3 size: 14 residues. V was pared by 5 bases and J by 0 bases, with 13 bases between. CDR3 sequence (DNA): TGCAGCGTTAAGGGGGTCCGACTGAACACTGAAGCTTTCTTT. Translated, it gives CSVKGVRLNTEAFF.

The rearrangement links TRBV13 to TRBJ2-1; 12 positions agree with TRBD2. J gave up 10 bases and V 7 bases, and 14 bases lay outside the gene matches. CDR3 size: 16 residues. Germline-derived CDR1 and CDR2 are PRHDT and FYEKMQ (reference sequence). The CDR3, as DNA: TGTGCCAGCACCCTAGCGGCACTAGCGGGAGGAGACGAGCAGTTCTTC. Amino acid sequence: CASTLAALAGGDEQFF.

The V gene is TRBV7-3, the J gene TRBJ1-1; D possibly corresponds to TRBD1 (5 bases). Deletions cut 5 bases from V and 1 base from J, with 11 bases between. CDR1 and CDR2 (germline): SGHTA, FQGTGA. This CDR3 contains 14 residues. In DNA form, the CDR3 reads TGTGCCAGCAGCCTGAGGAGGGGGAACACTGAAGCTTTCTTT. Its translation: CASSLRRGNTEAFF.

This clone has only a few counts. The V and J genes are TRBV7-9 and TRBJ1-4; 7 nucleotides match TRBD1. This CDR3 has 14 amino acids. Trimming removed 4 bases from V and 10 bases from J; junction bases left unmatched: 9. From germline, CDR1 is SEHNR and CDR2 FQNEAQ (reference sequence). CDR3 coding DNA: TGTGCCAGCAGCTCATCCGGGACAGAGGGAAAACTGTTTTTT. Its translation is CASSSSGTEGKLFF.

The J gene is TRBJ1-1, the V gene TRBV5-1; D is unresolved. CDR3 size: 13 residues. Per germline, CDR1 SGHRS and CDR2 YFSETQ. The V end lost 0 bases, the J end lost 6 bases, and 9 bases lay between the germline ends. The CDR3 sequence: CASSLVGYSEAFF. The CDR3 nucleotides read TGCGCCAGCAGCTTGGTCGGGTACTCTGAAGCTTTCTTT.

CDR3 in amino acids: CASSSPGTGEYSPLHF. The CDR3 region has the DNA TGCGCCAGCAGCTCCCCCGGGACAGGGGAATATTCACCCCTCCACTTT. The chain joins TRBV5-1 to TRBJ1-6; the match to TRBD1 covers 10 bases. Germline V lookup: CDR1 SGHRS, CDR2 YFSETQ. V lost 3 bases and J lost 8; bases outside the gene matches: 8. The CDR3 has 16 residues.

This chain uses TRBV10-2 with TRBJ1-5, with TRBD1 matching over 10 bases. This CDR3 is built from 14 residues. CDR1 WSHSY and CDR2 SAAADI come from the germline V gene. V gave up 7 bases and J gave up 6 bases; unmatched junction bases: 6. The chain's CDR3 is CASMMTGGTQPQHF. Here the CDR3 DNA reads TGCGCCAGCATGATGACAGGGGGCACTCAGCCCCAGCATTTT.

The V call is TRBV7-9, the J call TRBJ2-7, with D possibly TRBD1 on 6 matching bases. This CDR3 has 15 residues. Germline-derived CDR1 and CDR2 are SEHNR and FQNEAQ (reference sequence). Trimming stripped 1 base from V and 4 bases from J, with 14 bases between. CDR3 bases: TGTGCCAGCAGCTTAGGGCAGGGGATTTCGTACGAGCAGTACTTC. Amino acids: CASSLGQGISYEQYF.

V and J are TRBV5-8 and TRBJ1-2; D perhaps matches TRBD1 (6 bases). Germline CDR1 is SGHTS and CDR2 is YDEGEE. CDR3 size: 15 residues. Trimming removed 4 bases at V and 4 bases at J, with 17 bases between. The CDR3 DNA follows: TGTGCCAGCAGCCCTGTGGGACAAGGGGGCTATGGCTACACCTTC. Protein sequence: CASSPVGQGGYGYTF. The whole variable domain, filled in from reference TRBV5-8 and TRBJ1-2, reads EAGVTQSPTHLIKTRGQQATLRCSPISGHTSVYWYQQALGLGLQFLLWYDEGEERNRGNFPPRFSGRQFPNYSSELNVNALELEDSALYLCASSPVGQGGYGYTFGSGTRLTVV.

The gene calls are TRBV7-7 and TRBJ1-6, with TRBD1 as a possible D gene (5 bases). Looked up from germline, CDR1 is SSHAT and CDR2 is FNYEAQ (reference sequence). Trimming took off 5 bases at V and 8 bases at J, with 10 bases between the two ends. CDR3 length: 13 amino acids. In DNA form, the CDR3 reads TGTGCCAGCAGCCCAGACAGAGATTCACCCCTCCACTTT. Translating gives CASSPDRDSPLHF.

The chain recombines TRBV11-2 with TRBJ1-5, with 8 positions matching TRBD1. CDR3 length: 19 amino acids. Trimming removed 0 bases from V and 6 bases from J; junction bases left unmatched: 16. The V gene's germline CDR1 is SGHAT and CDR2 FQNNGV. CDR3 bases: TGTGCCAGCAGCTTAGAGAAAGACCGGGACAGGTTTGCTCGTCAGCCCCAGCATTTT. It specifies CASSLEKDRDRFARQPQHF.

This clone was detected only once. The gene calls are TRBV19 and TRBJ1-1; the D gene is possibly TRBD1 (5 bases). CDR1 LNHDA and CDR2 SQIVND come from the germline V gene (reference sequence). The germline V and J ends were trimmed by 5 bases and 0 bases, with 19 bases remaining between them. This CDR3 comprises 17 residues. CDR3 bases: TGTGCCAGTAGTGCTTACAGGTCTAGTACCATGAACACTGAAGCTTTCTTT. Its protein is CASSAYRSSTMNTEAFF. The whole variable domain, filled in from reference TRBV19 and TRBJ1-1, reads DGGITQSPKYLFRKEGQNVTLSCEQNLNHDAMYWYRQDPGQGLRLIYYSQIVNDFQKGDIAEGYSVSREKKESFPLTVTSAQKNPTAFYLCASSAYRSSTMNTEAFFGQGTRLTVV.

This chain links TRBV5-1 with TRBJ2-7; 10 bases fit TRBD1. The CDR3 loop spans 14 amino acids. J was trimmed by 2 bases and V by 3 bases; bases with no gene match: 2. Germline loops: CDR1 SGHRS, CDR2 YFSETQ. CDR3 in DNA: TGCGCCAGCAGCTCGGGACAGGGGACCTACGAGCAGTACTTC. Protein product: CASSSGQGTYEQYF.

This chain joins TRBV18 and TRBJ1-4, with no clear D. The CDR3 sequence is 13 residues long. V gave up 3 bases and J gave up 8 bases, with 10 bases separating them. Germline CDR1 KGHSH, CDR2 LQKENI. The CDR3 nucleotides read TGTGCCAGCTCACCGACCAACGGGGAAAAACTGTTTTTT. It yields the protein CASSPTNGEKLFF.

The chain links TRBV5-1 to TRBJ1-1; D ambiguous. This CDR3 is built from 12 residues. CDR1 SGHRS and CDR2 YFSETQ come from the germline V gene. V lost 6 bases and J 0 bases, leaving 6 bases between the germline ends. CDR3 bases: TGCGCCAGCACTAATATGAACACTGAAGCTTTCTTT. Translation: CASTNMNTEAFF.